This is a list of T cell receptor beta chains from one sample in a study of shared clonotypes between healthy human individuals. Here immunoSEQ multiplex PCR was the method, and the copy in TCRdb shows in-frame clones only, minus some. The sample shows approximately 1.1 million clones, around 78% of them seen only once. Sequenced input: memory CD4+ T cells from PBMCs. These receptors were obtained from a man in his late teens or twenties in good health. Some clones in this sample may be carry-over from other donors' samples. Both conserved end residues are trimmed from each CDR3. Each record gives: CDR3 protein, V gene, J gene, D gene. A D gene is named only where the DNA matches it firmly.

CDR3 protein: ATNDVFSYEQY
V gene: TRBV2
J gene: .
D gene: .

CDR3 protein: ASSLARGTSAAYEQY
V gene: TRBV7-2
J gene: TRBJ2-7
D gene: TRBD2

CDR3 protein: ASSPNPNEKLF
V gene: TRBV5-1
J gene: TRBJ1-4
D gene: .

CDR3 protein: ASSFESSGTARGYT
V gene: TRBV5-8
J gene: TRBJ1-2
D gene: .

CDR3 protein: ASTDRANTGELF
V gene: TRBV5-1
J gene: TRBJ2-2
D gene: .

CDR3 protein: ATSTTGTLSQETQY
V gene: TRBV10-3
J gene: TRBJ2-5
D gene: .

CDR3 protein: ASSEQGLAEAF
V gene: TRBV25-1
J gene: TRBJ1-1
D gene: .

CDR3 protein: ASSFTGETQY
V gene: TRBV11-3
J gene: TRBJ2-5
D gene: .

CDR3 protein: ASYAGTSLGNTIY
V gene: TRBV28
J gene: TRBJ1-3
D gene: .

CDR3 protein: AISRQGGNQPQH
V gene: TRBV10-3
J gene: TRBJ1-5
D gene: TRBD1

CDR3 protein: ASSLGGLAGGLPGELF
V gene: TRBV11-2
J gene: TRBJ2-2
D gene: TRBD2

CDR3 protein: ASSLGLQVSGNTIY
V gene: TRBV5-1
J gene: TRBJ1-3
D gene: .

CDR3 protein: ASSRIAGRGYNEQF
V gene: TRBV28
J gene: TRBJ2-1
D gene: TRBD2

CDR3 protein: ASGWGADTEAF
V gene: TRBV5-8
J gene: TRBJ1-1
D gene: .

CDR3 protein: ASSLLSGSGTDTQY
V gene: TRBV28
J gene: TRBJ2-3
D gene: .

CDR3 protein: ASSSPTSGAQETQY
V gene: TRBV28
J gene: TRBJ2-5
D gene: TRBD2

CDR3 protein: ASSPQGNYGYT
V gene: TRBV5-1
J gene: TRBJ1-2
D gene: .

CDR3 protein: ASSSLGTGYEKLF
V gene: TRBV27
J gene: TRBJ1-4
D gene: TRBD1

CDR3 protein: ASSFPRASSYNEQF
V gene: TRBV28
J gene: TRBJ2-1
D gene: .

CDR3 protein: ASSPGQGREQY
V gene: TRBV11-3
J gene: TRBJ2-5
D gene: TRBD1

CDR3 protein: ASSYVRWGQPAELF
V gene: TRBV6-5
J gene: TRBJ1-4
D gene: TRBD1

CDR3 protein: ASSWGQDNEQF
V gene: TRBV7-2
J gene: TRBJ2-1
D gene: .

CDR3 protein: ASSERPDVSLAKNIQY
V gene: TRBV6-1
J gene: TRBJ2-4
D gene: .

CDR3 protein: ASSQGVGQNTGELF
V gene: TRBV23-1
J gene: TRBJ2-2
D gene: .

CDR3 protein: SVADRPFSGANVLT
V gene: TRBV29-1
J gene: TRBJ2-6
D gene: TRBD1

CDR3 protein: ASSSPARGLGYRRELF
V gene: TRBV9
J gene: TRBJ2-2
D gene: TRBD2

CDR3 protein: ASSMGRSGEQY
V gene: TRBV19
J gene: TRBJ2-7
D gene: .

CDR3 protein: ASSFRKGQYEQY
V gene: TRBV27
J gene: TRBJ2-7
D gene: .

CDR3 protein: ASSPRQTTNEKLF
V gene: TRBV18
J gene: TRBJ1-4
D gene: .

CDR3 protein: ASSLGTSRYEQY
V gene: TRBV7-2
J gene: TRBJ2-7
D gene: TRBD2

CDR3 protein: ASSLGGARQETQY
V gene: TRBV13
J gene: TRBJ2-5
D gene: .

CDR3 protein: ASSPPTSGAYEQY
V gene: TRBV18
J gene: TRBJ2-7
D gene: TRBD2

CDR3 protein: ASSRDRLNEKLF
V gene: TRBV19
J gene: TRBJ1-4
D gene: TRBD1

CDR3 protein: ASSILTSGIRNEQF
V gene: TRBV28
J gene: TRBJ2-1
D gene: TRBD2

CDR3 protein: ASSVGISYEQY
V gene: TRBV9
J gene: TRBJ2-7
D gene: .

CDR3 protein: ASSLFGTEQF
V gene: TRBV18
J gene: TRBJ2-1
D gene: .

CDR3 protein: ASSFGSQGDKQY
V gene: TRBV5-6
J gene: TRBJ2-7
D gene: .

CDR3 protein: ASSLDRPDTQY
V gene: TRBV5-4
J gene: TRBJ2-3
D gene: .

CDR3 protein: ASAVAGVYEQY
V gene: TRBV12-5
J gene: TRBJ2-7
D gene: TRBD2

CDR3 protein: ASGPGEVFLQETQY
V gene: TRBV25-1
J gene: TRBJ2-5
D gene: .

CDR3 protein: ASTTGGRSSYNEQF
V gene: TRBV28
J gene: TRBJ2-1
D gene: TRBD2

CDR3 protein: ASSIIRGYEQY
V gene: TRBV28
J gene: TRBJ2-7
D gene: .

CDR3 protein: ASSQELSADEQF
V gene: TRBV4-2
J gene: TRBJ2-1
D gene: .

CDR3 protein: ATTAGPSTTQH
V gene: TRBV19
J gene: TRBJ1-5
D gene: .

CDR3 protein: ASSSGTAFEAF
V gene: TRBV28
J gene: TRBJ1-1
D gene: TRBD1

CDR3 protein: ASSLALQGSGANVLT
V gene: TRBV7-9
J gene: TRBJ2-6
D gene: .

CDR3 protein: ASSSGGGNTIY
V gene: TRBV5-4
J gene: TRBJ1-3
D gene: .

CDR3 protein: ASSQDVAVAEQF
V gene: TRBV4-3
J gene: TRBJ2-1
D gene: .

CDR3 protein: ASSGGFFNTEAF
V gene: TRBV6-5
J gene: TRBJ1-1
D gene: .

CDR3 protein: ASSEPTSWSTDTQY
V gene: TRBV5-8
J gene: TRBJ2-3
D gene: TRBD2

CDR3 protein: ASRVGVAVNTEAF
V gene: TRBV5-4
J gene: TRBJ1-1
D gene: .

CDR3 protein: ASSHLPGQGAVEAF
V gene: TRBV19
J gene: TRBJ1-1
D gene: TRBD1

CDR3 protein: ATSRGSSGGYNEQF
V gene: TRBV15
J gene: TRBJ2-1
D gene: TRBD2